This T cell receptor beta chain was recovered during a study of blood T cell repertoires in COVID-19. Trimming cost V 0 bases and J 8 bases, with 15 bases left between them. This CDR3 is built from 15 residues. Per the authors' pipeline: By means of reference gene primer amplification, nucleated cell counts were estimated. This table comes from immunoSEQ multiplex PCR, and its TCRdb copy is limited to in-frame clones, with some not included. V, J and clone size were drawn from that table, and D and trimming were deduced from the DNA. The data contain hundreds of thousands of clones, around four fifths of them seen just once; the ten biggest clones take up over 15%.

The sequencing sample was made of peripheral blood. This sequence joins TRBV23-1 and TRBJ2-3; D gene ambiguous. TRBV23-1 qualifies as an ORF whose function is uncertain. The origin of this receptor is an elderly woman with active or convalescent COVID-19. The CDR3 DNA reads TGCGCCAGCAGTCAATCAGGTTCACCACAGATTACGCAGTATTTT. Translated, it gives CASSQSGSPQITQYF.